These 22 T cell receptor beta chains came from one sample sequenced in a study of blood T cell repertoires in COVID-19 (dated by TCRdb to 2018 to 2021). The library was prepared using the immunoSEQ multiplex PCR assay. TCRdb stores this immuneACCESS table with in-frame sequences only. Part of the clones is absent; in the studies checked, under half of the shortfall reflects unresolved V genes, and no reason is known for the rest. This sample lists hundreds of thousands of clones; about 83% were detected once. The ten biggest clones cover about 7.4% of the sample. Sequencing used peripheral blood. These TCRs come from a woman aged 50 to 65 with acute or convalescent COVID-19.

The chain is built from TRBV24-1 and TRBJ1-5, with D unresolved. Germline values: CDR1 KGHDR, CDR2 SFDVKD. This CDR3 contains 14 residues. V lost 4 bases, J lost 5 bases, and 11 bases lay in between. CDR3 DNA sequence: TGTGCCACCAGTGACCTCGAGTCGGATCAGCCCCAGCATTTT. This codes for CATSDLESDQPQHF.

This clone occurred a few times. The CDR3, as DNA: TGCAGCGGGCTAGCGGACACCGGGGAGCTGTTTTTT. Protein: CSGLADTGELFF. This chain joins TRBV29-1 and TRBJ2-2; 7 bases are a match to TRBD2. This CDR3 spans 12 amino acids. CDR1 SQVTM and CDR2 ANQGSEA come from the germline V gene. J was trimmed by 3 bases and V by 7 bases; bases with no gene match: 2.

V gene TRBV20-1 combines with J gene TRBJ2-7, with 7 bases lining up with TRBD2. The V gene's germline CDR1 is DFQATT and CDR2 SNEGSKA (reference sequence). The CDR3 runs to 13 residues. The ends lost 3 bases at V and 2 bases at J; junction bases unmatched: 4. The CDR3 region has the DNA TGCAGTGCTAGTAGGGCGGGAGCCTACGAGCAGTACTTC. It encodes CSASRAGAYEQYF.

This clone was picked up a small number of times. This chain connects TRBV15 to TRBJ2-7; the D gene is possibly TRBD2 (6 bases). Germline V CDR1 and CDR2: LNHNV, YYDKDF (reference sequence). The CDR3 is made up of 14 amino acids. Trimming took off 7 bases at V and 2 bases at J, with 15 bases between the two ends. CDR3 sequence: CATKAGTGTYEQYF. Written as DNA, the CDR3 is TGTGCCACCAAGGCGGGGACCGGAACCTACGAGCAGTACTTC.

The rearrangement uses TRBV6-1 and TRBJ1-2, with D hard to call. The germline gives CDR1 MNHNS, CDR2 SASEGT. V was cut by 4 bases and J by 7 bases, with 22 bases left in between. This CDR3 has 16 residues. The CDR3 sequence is CASSGNRPGMAGGYTF. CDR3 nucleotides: TGTGCCAGCAGTGGGAACCGCCCCGGGATGGCAGGTGGCTACACCTTC.

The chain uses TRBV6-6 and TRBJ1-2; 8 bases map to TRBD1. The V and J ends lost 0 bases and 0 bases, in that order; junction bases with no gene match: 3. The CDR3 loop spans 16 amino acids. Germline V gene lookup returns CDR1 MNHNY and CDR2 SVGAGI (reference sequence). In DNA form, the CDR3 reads TGTGCCAGCAGTTACTCGGCGGACAGGGCTAACTATGGCTACACCTTC. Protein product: CASSYSADRANYGYTF.

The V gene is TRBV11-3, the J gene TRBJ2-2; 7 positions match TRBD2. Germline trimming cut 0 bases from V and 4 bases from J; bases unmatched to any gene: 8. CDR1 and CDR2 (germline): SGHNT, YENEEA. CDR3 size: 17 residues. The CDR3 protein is CASSLDGAGGGTGELFF. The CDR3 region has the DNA TGTGCCAGCAGCTTAGATGGGGCAGGCGGGGGCACCGGGGAGCTGTTTTTT.

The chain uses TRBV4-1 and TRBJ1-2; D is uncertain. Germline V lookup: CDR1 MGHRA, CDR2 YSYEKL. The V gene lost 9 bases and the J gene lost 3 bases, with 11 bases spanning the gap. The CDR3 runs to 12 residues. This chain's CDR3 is CASSEGDYGYTF. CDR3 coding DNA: TGCGCCAGTTCCGAGGGCGACTATGGCTACACCTTC.

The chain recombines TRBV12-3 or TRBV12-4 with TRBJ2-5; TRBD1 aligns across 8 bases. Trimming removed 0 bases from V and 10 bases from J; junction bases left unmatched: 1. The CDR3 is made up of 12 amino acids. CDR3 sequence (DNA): TGTGCCAGCAGTTTAGCTACAGGGGGCCAGTACTTC. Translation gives CASSLATGGQYF.

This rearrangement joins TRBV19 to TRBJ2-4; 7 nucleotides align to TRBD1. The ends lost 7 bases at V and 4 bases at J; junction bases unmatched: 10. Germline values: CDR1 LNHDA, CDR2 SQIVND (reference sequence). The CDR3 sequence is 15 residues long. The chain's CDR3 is CASIETGTAKNIQYF. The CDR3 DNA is TGTGCCAGTATCGAAACCGGGACAGCGAAAAACATTCAGTACTTC.

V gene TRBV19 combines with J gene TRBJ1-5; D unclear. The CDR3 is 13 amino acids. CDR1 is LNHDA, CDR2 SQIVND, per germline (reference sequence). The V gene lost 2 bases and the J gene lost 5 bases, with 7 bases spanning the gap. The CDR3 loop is CASSIYTYQPQHF. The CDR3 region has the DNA TGTGCCAGTAGTATATACACCTATCAGCCCCAGCATTTT.

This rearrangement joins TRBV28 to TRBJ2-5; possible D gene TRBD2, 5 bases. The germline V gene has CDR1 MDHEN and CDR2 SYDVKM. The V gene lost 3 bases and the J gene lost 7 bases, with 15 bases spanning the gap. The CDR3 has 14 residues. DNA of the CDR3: TGTGCCAGCAGTTTCATGGGCCCCCGGGGGACCCAGTACTTC. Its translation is CASSFMGPRGTQYF.

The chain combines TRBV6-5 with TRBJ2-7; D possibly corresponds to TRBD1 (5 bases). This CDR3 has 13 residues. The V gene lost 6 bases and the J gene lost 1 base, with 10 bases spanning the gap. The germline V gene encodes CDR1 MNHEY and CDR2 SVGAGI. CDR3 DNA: TGTGCCAGCAGGGACATTTCATCCTACGAGCAGTACTTC. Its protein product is CASRDISSYEQYF.

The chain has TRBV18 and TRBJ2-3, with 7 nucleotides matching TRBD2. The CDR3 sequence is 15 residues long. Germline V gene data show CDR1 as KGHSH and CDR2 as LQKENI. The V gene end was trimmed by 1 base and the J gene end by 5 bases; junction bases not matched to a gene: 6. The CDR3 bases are TGTGCCAGCTCACCACGGACTAGGGAAGGAGATACGCAGTATTTT. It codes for CASSPRTREGDTQYF.

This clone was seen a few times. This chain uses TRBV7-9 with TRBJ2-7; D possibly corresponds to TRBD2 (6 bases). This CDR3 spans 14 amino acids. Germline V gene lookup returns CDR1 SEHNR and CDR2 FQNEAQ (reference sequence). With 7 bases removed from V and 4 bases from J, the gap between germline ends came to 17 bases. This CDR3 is CASNKGLTEYEQYF. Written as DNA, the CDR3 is TGTGCCAGCAACAAGGGACTGACAGAATACGAGCAGTACTTC.

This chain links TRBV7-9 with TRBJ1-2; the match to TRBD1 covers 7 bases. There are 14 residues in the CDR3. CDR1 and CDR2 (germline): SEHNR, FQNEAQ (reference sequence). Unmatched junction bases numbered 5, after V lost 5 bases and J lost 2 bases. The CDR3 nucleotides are TGTGCCAGCAGCCCGGGGACAGCAAACTATGGCTACACCTTC. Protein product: CASSPGTANYGYTF.

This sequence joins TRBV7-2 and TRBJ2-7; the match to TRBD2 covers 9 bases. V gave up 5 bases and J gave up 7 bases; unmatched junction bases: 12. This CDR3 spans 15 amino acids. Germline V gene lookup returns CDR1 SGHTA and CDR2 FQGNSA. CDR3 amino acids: CASSLWAGGVSEQYF. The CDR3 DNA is TGTGCCAGCAGCCTTTGGGCGGGAGGGGTGAGTGAGCAGTACTTC.

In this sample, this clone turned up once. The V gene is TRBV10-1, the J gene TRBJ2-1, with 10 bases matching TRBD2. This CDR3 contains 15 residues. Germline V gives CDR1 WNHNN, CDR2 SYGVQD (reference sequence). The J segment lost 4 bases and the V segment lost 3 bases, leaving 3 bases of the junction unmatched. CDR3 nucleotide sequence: TGCGCCAGCAGTGAAGGTAGCGGGGGGTACAATGAGCAGTTCTTC. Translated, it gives CASSEGSGGYNEQFF.

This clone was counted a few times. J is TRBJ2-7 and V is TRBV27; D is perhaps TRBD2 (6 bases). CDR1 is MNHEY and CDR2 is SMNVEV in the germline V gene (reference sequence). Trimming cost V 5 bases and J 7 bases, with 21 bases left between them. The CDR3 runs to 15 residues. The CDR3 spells CASSRTGTPSSEQYF. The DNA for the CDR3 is TGTGCCAGCAGTCGCACCGGGACTCCTTCGAGTGAGCAGTACTTC.

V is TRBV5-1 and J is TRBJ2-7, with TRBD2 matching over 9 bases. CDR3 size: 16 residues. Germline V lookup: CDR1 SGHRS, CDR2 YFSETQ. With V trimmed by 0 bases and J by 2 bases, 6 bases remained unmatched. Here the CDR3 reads CASSLAATSGTYEQYF. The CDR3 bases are TGCGCCAGCAGCTTGGCGGCGACTAGCGGAACCTACGAGCAGTACTTC.

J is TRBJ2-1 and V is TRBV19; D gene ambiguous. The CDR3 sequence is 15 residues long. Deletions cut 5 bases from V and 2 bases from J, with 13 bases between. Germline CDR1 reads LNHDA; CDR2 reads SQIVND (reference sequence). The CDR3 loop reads CASSQELGPYNEQFF. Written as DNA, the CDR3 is TGTGCCAGTAGTCAAGAGCTGGGCCCCTACAATGAGCAGTTCTTC.

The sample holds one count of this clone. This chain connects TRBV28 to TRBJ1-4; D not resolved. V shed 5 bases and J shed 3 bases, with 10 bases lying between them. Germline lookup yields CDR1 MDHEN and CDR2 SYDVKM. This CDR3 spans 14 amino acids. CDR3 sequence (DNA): TGTGCCAGCAGTATGGGAGGGTCTAATGAAAAACTGTTTTTT. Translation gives CASSMGGSNEKLFF. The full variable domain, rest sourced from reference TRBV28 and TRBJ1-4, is DVKVTQSSRYLVKRTGEKVFLECVQDMDHENMFWYRQDPGLGLRLIYFSYDVKMKEKGDIPEGYSVSREKKERFSLILESASTNQTSMYLCASSMGGSNEKLFFGSGTQLSVL.